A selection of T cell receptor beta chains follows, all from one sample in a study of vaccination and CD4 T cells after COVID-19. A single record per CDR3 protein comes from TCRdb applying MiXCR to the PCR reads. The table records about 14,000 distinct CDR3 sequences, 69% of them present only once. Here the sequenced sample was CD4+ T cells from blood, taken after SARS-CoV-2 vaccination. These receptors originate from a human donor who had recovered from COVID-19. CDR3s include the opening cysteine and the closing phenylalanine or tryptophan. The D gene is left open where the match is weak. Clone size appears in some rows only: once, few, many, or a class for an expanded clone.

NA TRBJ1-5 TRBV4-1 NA CASSQTEFNQPQHF TGCGCCAGCAGCCAAACGGAATTTAATCAGCCCCAGCATTTT
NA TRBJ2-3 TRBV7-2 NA CASSLMRHTDTQYF TGTGCCAGCAGCTTAATGCGGCACACAGATACGCAGTATTTT
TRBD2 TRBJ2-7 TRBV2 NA CASMREYAYEQYF TGTGCCAGCATGCGGGAGTACGCCTACGAGCAGTACTTC
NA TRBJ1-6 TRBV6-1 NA CASNGGLGSSYNSPLHF TGTGCCAGCAACGGGGGACTAGGGAGCTCCTATAATTCACCCCTCCACTTT
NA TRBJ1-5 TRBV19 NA CASSILGTQEGPQHF TGTGCCAGTAGTATTCTGGGGACGCAGGAGGGGCCCCAGCATTTT
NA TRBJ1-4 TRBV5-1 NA CASSSTSEKLFF TGCGCCAGCAGCTCCACATCCGAAAAACTGTTTTTT
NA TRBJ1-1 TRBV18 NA CASSSRALLMNTEAFF TGTGCCAGCTCAAGCCGGGCATTGCTTATGAACACTGAAGCTTTCTTT
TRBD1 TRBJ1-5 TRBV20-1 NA CSALTGGGNQPQHF TGCAGTGCTTTGACAGGGGGCGGCAATCAGCCCCAGCATTTT
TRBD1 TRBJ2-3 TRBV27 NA CASSWDRVVADTQYF TGTGCCAGCAGTTGGGACAGGGTAGTCGCAGATACGCAGTATTTT
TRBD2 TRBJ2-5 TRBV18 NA CASSPRTSGRRLEETQYF TGTGCCAGCTCACCAAGGACTAGCGGGAGAAGGCTGGAAGAGACCCAGTACTTC
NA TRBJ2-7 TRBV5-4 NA CASSLRTANLYEQYF TGTGCCAGCAGCTTGCGGACAGCGAATCTCTACGAGCAGTACTTC
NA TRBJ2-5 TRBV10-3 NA CAISERGGATQYF TGTGCCATCAGTGAGCGTGGTGGGGCGACCCAGTACTTC
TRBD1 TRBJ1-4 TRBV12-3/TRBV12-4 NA CATRGQADEKLFF TGTGCCACCAGGGGACAGGCCGATGAAAAACTGTTTTTT
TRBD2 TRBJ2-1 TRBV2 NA CASNGEGLSGEQFF TGTGCCAGCAACGGGGAGGGCCTATCCGGTGAGCAGTTCTTC
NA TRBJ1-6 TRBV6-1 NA CASRTAVSGRNSPLHF TGTGCCAGCAGGACCGCGGTGTCAGGGCGGAATTCACCCCTCCACTTT
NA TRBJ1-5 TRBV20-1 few CSATPHQDQPQHF TGCAGTGCTACCCCTCATCAGGACCAGCCCCAGCATTTT
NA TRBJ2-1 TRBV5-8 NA CASSLDSSSYNEQFF TGTGCCAGCAGCCTAGACTCAAGCTCCTACAATGAGCAGTTCTTC
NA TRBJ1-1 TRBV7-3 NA CASSLNSGDTEAFF TGTGCCAGCAGCTTAAATTCTGGGGACACTGAAGCTTTCTTT
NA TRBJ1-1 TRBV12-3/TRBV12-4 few CASRPYIIGAVRNTEAFF TGTGCCAGCAGGCCTTACATAATAGGAGCGGTAAGGAACACTGAAGCTTTCTTT
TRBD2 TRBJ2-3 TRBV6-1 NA CASRETSESTQYF TGTGCCAGCAGGGAAACTAGCGAGAGTACGCAGTATTTT
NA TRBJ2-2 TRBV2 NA CASSEEGPSGTGELFF TGTGCCAGCAGTGAAGAGGGACCAAGCGGGACCGGGGAGCTGTTTTTT
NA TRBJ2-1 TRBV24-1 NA CATSDLSGKYNEQFF TGTGCCACCAGTGATTTGTCGGGAAAATACAATGAGCAGTTCTTC
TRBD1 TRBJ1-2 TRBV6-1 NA CASSGRDRGNGYTF TGTGCCAGCAGTGGCCGGGACAGGGGTAATGGCTACACCTTC
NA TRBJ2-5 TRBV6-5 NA CASSYIAGQQETQYF TGTGCCAGCAGTTACATCGCGGGACAGCAAGAGACCCAGTACTTC
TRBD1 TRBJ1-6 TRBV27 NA CASTSGQGTSPLHF TGTGCCAGCACCTCGGGACAGGGGACTTCACCCCTCCACTTT
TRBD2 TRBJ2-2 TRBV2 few CASRSGTSGTGELFF TGTGCCAGCCGGTCCGGGACTAGTGGTACCGGGGAGCTGTTTTTT
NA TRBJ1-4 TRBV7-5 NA CISVPEAPPGYHEKLFF NA
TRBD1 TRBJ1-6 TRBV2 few CASSSRTGDSPLHF TGTGCCAGCAGCTCCCGGACAGGAGATTCACCCCTCCACTTT
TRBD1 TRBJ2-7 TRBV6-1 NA CASSEEGTGAYEQYF TGTGCCAGCAGTGAAGAGGGGACAGGGGCCTACGAGCAGTACTTC
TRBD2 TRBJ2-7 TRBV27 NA CASSLPPRAGGPREQYF TGTGCCAGCAGTTTACCTCCTCGAGCGGGAGGGCCCCGGGAGCAGTACTTC
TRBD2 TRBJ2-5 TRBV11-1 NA CASSSRTSGSSGETQYF TGTGCCAGCAGCTCCAGGACTAGCGGGAGTTCTGGGGAGACCCAGTACTTC
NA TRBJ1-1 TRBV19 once CASRPQGTEAFF TGTGCCAGTAGACCCCAGGGCACTGAAGCTTTCTTT
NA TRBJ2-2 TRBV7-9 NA CASSLQKKVWETYTGELFF TGTGCCAGCAGCTTACAAAAAAAGGTGTGGGAGACTTACACCGGGGAGCTGTTTTTT
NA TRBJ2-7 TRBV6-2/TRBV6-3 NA CASSELDPNRYEQYF TGTGCCAGCAGTGAACTAGATCCGAATAGGTACGAGCAGTACTTC
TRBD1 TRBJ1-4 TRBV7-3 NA CASSLSGGGQLFF TGTGCCAGCAGCTTATCAGGGGGAGGGCAACTGTTTTTT
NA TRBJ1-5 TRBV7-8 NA CASSLARRDQPQHF TGTGCCAGCAGCTTAGCCCGCCGAGATCAGCCCCAGCATTTT
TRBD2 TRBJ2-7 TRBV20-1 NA CSASSGSSAYEQYF TGCAGTGCATCTAGCGGGAGCTCTGCCTACGAGCAGTACTTC
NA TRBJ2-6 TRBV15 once CATSSKRSSGANVLTF TGTGCCACCAGCAGTAAACGGAGCTCTGGGGCCAACGTCCTGACTTTC
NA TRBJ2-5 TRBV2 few CASSERGVTQYF TGTGCCAGCAGTGAGAGAGGTGTGACCCAGTACTTC
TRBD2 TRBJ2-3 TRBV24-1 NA CATAGGAQAPDTQYF TGTGCCACCGCGGGGGGGGCTCAGGCGCCAGATACGCAGTATTTT
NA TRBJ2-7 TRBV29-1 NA CSVGLPYEQYF TGCAGCGTTGGACTGCCCTACGAGCAGTACTTC
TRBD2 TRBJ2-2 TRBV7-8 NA CASSLFIGTSGSSGELFF TGTGCCAGCAGCTTATTCATTGGGACTAGCGGGAGTAGCGGGGAGCTGTTTTTT
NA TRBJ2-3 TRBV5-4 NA CASSPPDTDTQYF TGTGCCAGCAGCCCCCCCGATACCGATACGCAGTATTTT
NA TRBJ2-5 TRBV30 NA CAWKGTPPTQYF TGTGCCTGGAAGGGGACGCCCCCCACCCAGTACTTC
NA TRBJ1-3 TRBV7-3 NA CASSLQGFGNTIYF TGTGCCAGCAGCTTACAGGGTTTTGGAAACACCATATATTTT
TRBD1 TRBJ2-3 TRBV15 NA CATSPRNRGSDTQYF TGTGCCACCAGTCCCCGGAACAGGGGTTCAGATACGCAGTATTTT
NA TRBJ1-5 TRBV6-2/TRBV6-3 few CASSSPALGNQPQHF TGTGCCAGCAGTTCCCCCGCCTTGGGCAATCAGCCCCAGCATTTT
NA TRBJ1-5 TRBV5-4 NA CASSSGVNQPQHF TGTGCCAGCAGCTCGGGCGTGAATCAGCCCCAGCATTTT
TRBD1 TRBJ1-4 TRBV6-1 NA CASKGGTENEKLFF TGTGCCAGCAAGGGAGGGACAGAGAATGAAAAACTGTTTTTT
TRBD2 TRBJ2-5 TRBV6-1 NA CASRSGTSGETQYF TGTGCCAGCAGATCCGGGACTAGCGGAGAGACCCAGTACTTC
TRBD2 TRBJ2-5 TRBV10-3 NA CAIREAGQETQYF TGTGCCATCAGGGAAGCGGGACAAGAGACCCAGTACTTC
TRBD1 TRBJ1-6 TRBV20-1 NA CSARADRGRNSPLHF TGCAGTGCTAGAGCCGACAGGGGGAGGAATTCACCCCTCCACTTT